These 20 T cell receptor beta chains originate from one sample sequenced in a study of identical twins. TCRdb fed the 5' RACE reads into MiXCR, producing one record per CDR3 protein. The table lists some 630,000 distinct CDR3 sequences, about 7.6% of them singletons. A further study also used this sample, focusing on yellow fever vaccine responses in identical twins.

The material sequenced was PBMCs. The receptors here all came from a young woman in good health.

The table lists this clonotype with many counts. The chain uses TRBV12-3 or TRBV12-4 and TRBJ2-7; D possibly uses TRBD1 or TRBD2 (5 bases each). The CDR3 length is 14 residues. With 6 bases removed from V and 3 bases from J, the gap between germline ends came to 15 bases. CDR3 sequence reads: CASSPGGRGYEQYF. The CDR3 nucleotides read TGTGCCAGCAGCCCTGGGGGAAGGGGCTACGAGCAGTACTTC.

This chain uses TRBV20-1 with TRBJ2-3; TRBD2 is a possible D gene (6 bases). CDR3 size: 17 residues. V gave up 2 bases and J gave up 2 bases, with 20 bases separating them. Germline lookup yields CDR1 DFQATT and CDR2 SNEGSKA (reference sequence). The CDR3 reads CSARSSVVGGLTDTQYF. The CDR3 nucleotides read TGCAGTGCTAGATCCTCAGTTGTGGGAGGCCTCACAGATACGCAGTATTTT.

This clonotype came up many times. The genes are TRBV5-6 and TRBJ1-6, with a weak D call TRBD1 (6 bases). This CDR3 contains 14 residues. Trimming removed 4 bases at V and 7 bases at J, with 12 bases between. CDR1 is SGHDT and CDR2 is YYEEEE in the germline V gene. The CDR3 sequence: CASSHRVGNSPLHF. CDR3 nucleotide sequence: TGTGCCAGCAGCCACAGGGTGGGGAATTCACCCCTCCACTTT. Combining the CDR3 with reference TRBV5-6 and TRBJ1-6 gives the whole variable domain DAGVTQSPTHLIKTRGQQVTLRCSPKSGHDTVSWYQQALGQGPQFIFQYYEEEERQRGNFPDRFSGHQFPNYSSELNVNALLLGDSALYLCASSHRVGNSPLHFGNGTRLTVT.

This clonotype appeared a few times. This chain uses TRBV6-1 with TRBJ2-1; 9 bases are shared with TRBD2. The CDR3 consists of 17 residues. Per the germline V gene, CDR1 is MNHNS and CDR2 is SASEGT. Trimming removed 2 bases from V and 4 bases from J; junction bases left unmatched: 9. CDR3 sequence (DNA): TGTGCCAGCAGTGAAAGGGGGGGAGCGGGGGGATACAATGAGCAGTTCTTC. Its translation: CASSERGGAGGYNEQFF.

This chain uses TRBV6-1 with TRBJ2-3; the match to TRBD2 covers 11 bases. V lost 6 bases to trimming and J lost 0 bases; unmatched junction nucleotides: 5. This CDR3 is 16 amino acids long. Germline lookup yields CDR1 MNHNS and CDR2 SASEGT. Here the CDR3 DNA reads TGTGCCAGCAGGCACGGGACTAGCGGAAGCACAGATACGCAGTATTTT. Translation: CASRHGTSGSTDTQYF.

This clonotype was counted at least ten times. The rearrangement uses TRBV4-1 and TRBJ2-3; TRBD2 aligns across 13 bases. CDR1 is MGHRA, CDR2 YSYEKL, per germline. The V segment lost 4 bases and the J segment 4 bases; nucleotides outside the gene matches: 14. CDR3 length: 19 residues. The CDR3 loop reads CASSLRRGTSGAGADTQYF. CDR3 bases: TGCGCCAGCAGCCTAAGAAGGGGGACTAGCGGGGCCGGCGCAGATACGCAGTATTTT.

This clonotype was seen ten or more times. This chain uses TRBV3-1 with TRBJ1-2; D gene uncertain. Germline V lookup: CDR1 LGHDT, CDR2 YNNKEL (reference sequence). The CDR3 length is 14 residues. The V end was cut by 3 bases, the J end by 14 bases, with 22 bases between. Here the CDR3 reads CASSQRVGFFGLTF. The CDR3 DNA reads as TGTGCCAGCAGCCAGCGAGTTGGATTCTTTGGCTTAACCTTC.

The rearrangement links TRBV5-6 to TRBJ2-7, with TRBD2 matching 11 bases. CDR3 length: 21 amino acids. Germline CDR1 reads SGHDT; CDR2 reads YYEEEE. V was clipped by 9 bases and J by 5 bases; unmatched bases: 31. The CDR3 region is CAIGLGLRCWVLAGVLDEQYF. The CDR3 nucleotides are TGTGCCATCGGCCTCGGGCTTCGGTGTTGGGTACTAGCGGGAGTCCTGGACGAGCAGTACTTC. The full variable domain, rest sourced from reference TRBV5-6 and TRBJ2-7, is DAGVTQSPTHLIKTRGQQVTLRCSPKSGHDTVSWYQQALGQGPQFIFQYYEEEERQRGNFPDRFSGHQFPNYSSELNVNALLLGDSALYLCAIGLGLRCWVLAGVLDEQYFGPGTRLTVT.

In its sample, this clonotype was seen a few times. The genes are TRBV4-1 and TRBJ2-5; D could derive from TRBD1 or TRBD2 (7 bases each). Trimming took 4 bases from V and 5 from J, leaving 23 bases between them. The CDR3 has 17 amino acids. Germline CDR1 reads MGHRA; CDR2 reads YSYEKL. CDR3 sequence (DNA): TGCGCCAGCAGCCGCACCCTTACAGCAGGGGGGGAGGAGACCCAGTACTTC. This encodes CASSRTLTAGGEETQYF.

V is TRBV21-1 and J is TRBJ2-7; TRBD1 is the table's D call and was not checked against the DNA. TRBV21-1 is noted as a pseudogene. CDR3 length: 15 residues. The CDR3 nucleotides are TGTGCCAGCAGCAAAGCGCAGGGCAGGGCCTACGAGCAGTACGTC. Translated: CASSKAQGRAYEQYV.

The CDR3 reads CASSKSEEGYPSRHF. The CDR3 nucleotides read TGTGCCAGCAGCAAAAGTGAGGAGGGATACCCCTCCCGGCACTTC. The chain couples TRBV21-1 to TRBJ2-5; no DNA check was done on the table's D call, TRBD2. TRBV21-1 is reported as a pseudogene. This CDR3 spans 15 amino acids.

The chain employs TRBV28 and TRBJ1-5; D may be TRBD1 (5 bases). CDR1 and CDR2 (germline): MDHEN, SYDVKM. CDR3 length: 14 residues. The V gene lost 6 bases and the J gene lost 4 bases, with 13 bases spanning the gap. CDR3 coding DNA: TGTGCCAGCAGCCCGAGGGGTCGGAATCAGCCCCAGCATTTT. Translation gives CASSPRGRNQPQHF.

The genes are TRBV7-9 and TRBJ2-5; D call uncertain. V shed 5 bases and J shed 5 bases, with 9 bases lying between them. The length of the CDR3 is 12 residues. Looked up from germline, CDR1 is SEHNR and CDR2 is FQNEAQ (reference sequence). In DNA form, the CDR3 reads TGTGCCAGCAGCCGTAAAACGGAGACCCAGTACTTC. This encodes CASSRKTETQYF.

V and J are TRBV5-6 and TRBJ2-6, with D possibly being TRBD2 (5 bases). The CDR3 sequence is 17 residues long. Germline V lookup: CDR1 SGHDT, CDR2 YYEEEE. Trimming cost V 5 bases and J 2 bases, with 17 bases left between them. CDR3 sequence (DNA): TGTGCCAGCAGTTTCGGAGACGGACTCGCTGGGGCCAACGTCCTGACTTTC. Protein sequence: CASSFGDGLAGANVLTF.

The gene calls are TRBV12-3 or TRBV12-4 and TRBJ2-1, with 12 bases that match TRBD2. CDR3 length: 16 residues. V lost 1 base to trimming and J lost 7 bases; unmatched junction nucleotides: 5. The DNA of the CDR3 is TGTGCCAGCAGTTTAGGACTAGCGGGAGTTTGGAATGAGCAGTTCTTC. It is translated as CASSLGLAGVWNEQFF.

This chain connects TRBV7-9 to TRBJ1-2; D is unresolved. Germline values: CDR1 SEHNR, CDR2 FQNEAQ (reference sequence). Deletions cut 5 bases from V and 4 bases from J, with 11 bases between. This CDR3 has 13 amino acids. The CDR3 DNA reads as TGTGCCAGCAGCGGTGATTGGCTCTATGGCTACACCTTC. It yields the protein CASSGDWLYGYTF.

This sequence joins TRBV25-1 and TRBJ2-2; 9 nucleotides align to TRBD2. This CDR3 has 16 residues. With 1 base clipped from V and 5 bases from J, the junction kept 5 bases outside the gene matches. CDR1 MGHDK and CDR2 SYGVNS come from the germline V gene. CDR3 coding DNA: TGTGCCAGCAGTGAATTTAGCGGGAGTTTGACCGGGGAGCTGTTTTTT. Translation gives CASSEFSGSLTGELFF.

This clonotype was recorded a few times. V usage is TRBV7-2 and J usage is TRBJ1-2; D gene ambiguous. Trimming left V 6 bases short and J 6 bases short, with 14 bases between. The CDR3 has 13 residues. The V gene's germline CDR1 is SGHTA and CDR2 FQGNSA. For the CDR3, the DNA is TGTGCCAGCAGTACGGACGGCTTAGATGGCTACACCTTC. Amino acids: CASSTDGLDGYTF.

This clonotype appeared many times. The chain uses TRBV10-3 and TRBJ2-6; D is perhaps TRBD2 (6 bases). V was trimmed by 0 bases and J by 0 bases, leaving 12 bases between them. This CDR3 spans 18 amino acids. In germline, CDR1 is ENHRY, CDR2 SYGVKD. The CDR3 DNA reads TGTGCCATCAGTGAGTCGCGGGACTTCATCTCTGGGGCCAACGTCCTGACTTTC. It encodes CAISESRDFISGANVLTF.

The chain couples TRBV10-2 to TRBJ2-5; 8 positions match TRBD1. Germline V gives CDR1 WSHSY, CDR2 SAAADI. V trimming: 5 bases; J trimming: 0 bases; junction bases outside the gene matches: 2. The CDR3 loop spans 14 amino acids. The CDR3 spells CASSRQGYQETQYF. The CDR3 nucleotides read TGCGCCAGCAGTCGACAGGGGTACCAAGAGACCCAGTACTTC.